What follows is one TCR beta chain and its context. This specimen comes from a study of blood T cell repertoires in COVID-19. V gave up 2 bases and J gave up 0 bases, with 14 bases separating them. CDR3 length: 16 residues. Looked up from germline, CDR1 is SGHRS and CDR2 is YFSETQ. Method: immunoSEQ multiplex PCR; TCRdb's copy keeps in-frame clones and lacks some. This table holds more than 200,000 clones, 85% to 90% found once. The sample was PBMCs or T cells enriched from blood (not recorded which). The sequence came from a woman in her twenties or thirties who had recovered from COVID-19. This chain uses TRBV5-1 with TRBJ1-1; perhaps TRBD1 as D (5 bases). The DNA for the CDR3 is TGCGCCAGCAGCTTCTACCACGACAGTATGAACACTGAAGCTTTCTTT. Amino acids: CASSFYHDSMNTEAFF.